Below, 32 T cell receptor beta chains from the same sample are listed, as sequenced in a study of shared clonotypes between healthy human individuals. Some clones are missing from TCRdb's copy, which holds only in-frame ones; the method was immunoSEQ multiplex PCR. The sample lists 2 million to 2.5 million clones; 85% to 95% were seen once. Naive CD8 cells comprised CD45RO-negative, CCR7-positively selected cells, excluding terminally differentiated effector memory CD45RA+ cells. Material for sequencing was naive CD8+ T cells from PBMCs. The origin of the receptors is a man aged 18 to 30 in good health. Some clones in this sample may be carry-over from other donors' samples.

The sample holds one count of this clone. The chain couples TRBV2 to TRBJ1-5; 7 bases are a match to TRBD1. The CDR3 contains 13 residues. Germline-derived CDR1 and CDR2 are SNHLY and FYNNEI. V lost 7 bases, J lost 7 bases, and 7 bases stayed unmatched. The CDR3 is CASNPGGSQPQHF. CDR3 DNA sequence: TGTGCCAGCAACCCAGGGGGGTCCCAGCCCCAGCATTTT.

This clone has a count of ten or more. The chain combines TRBV5-1 with TRBJ1-2; tentative D call: TRBD1 (5 bases). CDR1 and CDR2 from the germline V gene are SGHRS and YFSETQ. V was clipped by 3 bases and J by 5 bases, with 23 bases between them. CDR3 length: 17 amino acids. CDR3 nucleotide sequence: TGCGCCAGCAGCTACGGTAACCCCCGACTGGGGGGATATGGCTACACCTTC. Translated, it gives CASSYGNPRLGGYGYTF. Supplemented by reference TRBV5-1 and TRBJ1-2, the full variable domain reads KAGVTQTPRYLIKTRGQQVTLSCSPISGHRSVSWYQQTPGQGLQFLFEYFSETQRNKGNFPGRFSGRQFSNSRSEMNVSTLELGDSALYLCASSYGNPRLGGYGYTFGSGTRLTVV.

This chain uses TRBV6-1 with TRBJ1-5; 7 bases are a match to TRBD1. CDR3 length: 14 amino acids. V shed 5 bases, J shed 0 bases, and the junction held 1 base outside the gene matches. Germline assignment: CDR1 MNHNS and CDR2 SASEGT. Written as DNA, the CDR3 is TGTGCCAGCAGTCCAGGGGGTAGCAATCAGCCCCAGCATTTT. Translated: CASSPGGSNQPQHF.

This sequence joins TRBV7-3 and TRBJ2-7, with D possibly TRBD2 on 6 matching bases. Trimming left V 5 bases short and J 6 bases short, with 14 bases between. CDR3 length: 13 amino acids. The germline V gene has CDR1 SGHTA and CDR2 FQGTGA. The CDR3 protein is CASSGLFSGEQYF. The DNA for the CDR3 is TGTGCCAGCAGCGGACTATTTTCCGGCGAGCAGTACTTC. Full variable domain (missing parts from reference TRBV7-3 and TRBJ2-7): GAGVSQTPSNKVTEKGKYVELRCDPISGHTALYWYRQSLGQGPEFLIYFQGTGAADDSGLPNDRFFAVRPEGSVSTLKIQRTERGDSAVYLCASSGLFSGEQYFGPGTRLTVT.

The V call is TRBV5-1, the J call TRBJ1-1, with D unclear. The CDR3 runs to 15 residues. In germline, CDR1 is SGHRS, CDR2 YFSETQ. The V gene lost 5 bases and the J gene lost 4 bases, with 18 bases spanning the gap. The CDR3 DNA is TGCGCCAGCAGAGCTTGGCTGGCCCCCGGCACTGAAGCTTTCTTT. This codes for CASRAWLAPGTEAFF.

This clone was found once. The V and J genes are TRBV11-2 and TRBJ2-1; TRBD2 aligns across 8 bases. CDR3 size: 17 residues. V lost 2 bases to trimming and J lost 7 bases; unmatched junction nucleotides: 13. Germline CDR1 is SGHAT and CDR2 is FQNNGV. Here the CDR3 reads CASSLPRGSGTRNEQFF. The CDR3, as DNA: TGTGCCAGCAGCTTACCCCGGGGTAGCGGGACGAGGAATGAGCAGTTCTTC.

The table lists this clone with a count of one. The chain combines TRBV9 with TRBJ1-4, with 9 bases fitting TRBD1. Germline-derived CDR1 and CDR2 are SGDLS and YYNGEE. This CDR3 is 14 amino acids long. J gave up 7 bases and V 3 bases, and 4 bases lay outside the gene matches. The CDR3 reads CASSAGQGLEKLFF. The CDR3 DNA follows: TGTGCCAGCAGCGCGGGACAGGGCCTTGAAAAACTGTTTTTT.

This clone occurred once. The V call is TRBV27, the J call TRBJ1-4; D is undetermined. V was clipped by 2 bases and J by 5 bases, with 9 bases between them. Germline V gene lookup returns CDR1 MNHEY and CDR2 SMNVEV (reference sequence). The CDR3 spans 14 residues. The CDR3 is CASSLVQPNEKLFF. In DNA, the CDR3 is TGTGCCAGCAGTTTAGTACAGCCCAATGAAAAACTGTTTTTT.

CDR3 sequence reads: CASSAITTLRVESFF. CDR3 sequence (DNA): TGTGCCAGCAGCGCGATTACGACACTTAGGGTCGAATCTTTCTTT. The chain is built from TRBV9 and TRBJ1-1; D not resolved. The CDR3 runs 15 residues. Trimming cost V 3 bases and J 12 bases, with 24 bases left between them. The V gene's germline CDR1 is SGDLS and CDR2 YYNGEE. The full variable domain, with the rest looked up from reference TRBV9 and TRBJ1-1, is DSGVTQTPKHLITATGQRVTLRCSPRSGDLSVYWYQQSLDQGLQFLIQYYNGEERAKGNILERFSAQQFPDLHSELNLSSLELGDSALYFCASSAITTLRVESFFGQGTRLTVV.

The rearrangement joins TRBV6-1 to TRBJ1-5; perhaps TRBD1 as D (5 bases). With 4 bases removed from V and 4 bases from J, the gap between germline ends came to 20 bases. Germline V gene data show CDR1 as MNHNS and CDR2 as SASEGT. This CDR3 has 17 residues. This chain's CDR3 is CASSVGPRGSLNQPQHF. For the CDR3, the DNA is TGTGCCAGCAGTGTAGGGCCTCGGGGGTCTTTAAATCAGCCCCAGCATTTT.

This chain connects TRBV13 to TRBJ1-2; TRBD1 matches 8 bases. Germline loops: CDR1 PRHDT, CDR2 FYEKMQ (reference sequence). The CDR3 loop spans 15 amino acids. V lost 2 bases to trimming and J lost 2 bases; unmatched junction nucleotides: 4. The CDR3 nucleotides are TGTGCCAGCAGCTTACAGACAGGGGCCAACTATGGCTACACCTTC. Protein sequence: CASSLQTGANYGYTF.

With respect to this clone: Other DNA sequences of this sample code for an identical CDR3. This rearrangement joins TRBV7-9 to TRBJ2-7; 9 bases are a match to TRBD1. V shed 5 bases and J 5 bases; nucleotides not matched to a gene: 4. Germline V gives CDR1 SEHNR, CDR2 FQNEAQ (reference sequence). The CDR3 is made up of 13 amino acids. CDR3 sequence: CASSPRDRDEQYF. The DNA of the CDR3 is TGTGCCAGCAGCCCCCGGGACAGGGACGAGCAGTACTTC.

This chain connects TRBV23-1 to TRBJ2-2, with D possibly TRBD1 on 7 matching bases. TRBV23-1 is assigned to the ORF class and has an uncertain function. Trimming pared 9 bases from V and 0 bases from J, leaving 20 bases between. The CDR3 runs to 17 residues. DNA for the CDR3: TGCGCCAGGGGGGGACAGAGGGCGTCTACGAACACCGGGGAGCTGTTTTTT. Amino acid sequence: CARGGQRASTNTGELFF.

The chain is built from TRBV10-3 and TRBJ2-2; no clear D. The germline gives CDR1 ENHRY, CDR2 SYGVKD. The V and J ends lost 0 bases and 2 bases respectively, with 13 bases between them. The CDR3 is 17 amino acids. CDR3 amino acids: CAISESSPEINTGELFF. DNA for the CDR3: TGTGCCATCAGTGAGTCGTCGCCAGAGATAAACACCGGGGAGCTGTTTTTT.

The rearrangement joins TRBV7-8 to TRBJ2-1; D might be TRBD2 (5 bases). The length of the CDR3 is 13 residues. CDR1 SGHVS and CDR2 FQNEAQ come from the germline V gene. V dropped 4 bases and J dropped 7 bases, with 11 bases sitting between them. In DNA, the CDR3 is TGTGCCAGCAGCTCGAACCCGGGAAATGAGCAGTTCTTC. Protein sequence: CASSSNPGNEQFF.

A remark on this clone: Other nucleotide sequences from this sample produce the same CDR3. The rearrangement joins TRBV7-9 to TRBJ2-7, with a tentative D call TRBD2 (5 bases). V was shortened by 5 bases and J by 1 base, with 9 bases between the two germline ends. CDR3 length: 13 amino acids. Germline CDR1 and CDR2: SEHNR and FQNEAQ (reference sequence). The CDR3: CASSPGISYEQYF. Here the CDR3 DNA reads TGTGCCAGCAGCCCCGGGATATCCTACGAGCAGTACTTC. Looking up the rest from reference TRBV7-9 and TRBJ2-7 gives the full variable domain: DTGVSQNPRHKITKRGQNVTFRCDPISEHNRLYWYRQTLGQGPEFLTYFQNEAQLEKSRLLSDRFSAERPKGSFSTLEIQRTEQGDSAMYLCASSPGISYEQYFGPGTRLTVT.

The CDR3 protein is CASSRDRNQPQHF. The CDR3 bases are TGTGCCAGCAGTCGGGACCGAAATCAGCCCCAGCATTTT. The V and J genes are TRBV28 and TRBJ1-5, with TRBD1 as a possible D gene (5 bases). The CDR3 consists of 13 residues. Germline V gene lookup returns CDR1 MDHEN and CDR2 SYDVKM. The ends were cut back, 5 bases at V and 4 bases at J, with 9 bases in the middle.

This chain connects TRBV27 to TRBJ2-7; D is perhaps TRBD1 (6 bases). The V and J ends lost 7 bases and 3 bases respectively, with 16 bases between them. The CDR3 has 14 amino acids. Germline assignment: CDR1 MNHEY and CDR2 SMNVEV (reference sequence). The CDR3: CASTSGTNLYEQYF. For the CDR3, the DNA is TGTGCCAGCACCTCCGGGACAAACCTCTACGAGCAGTACTTC.

The chain uses TRBV6-1 and TRBJ1-4, with a possible D match to TRBD1 (6 bases). V gave up 6 bases and J gave up 7 bases, with 15 bases separating them. The CDR3 is 14 amino acids. CDR1 and CDR2 from the germline V gene are MNHNS and SASEGT. CDR3 in DNA: TGTGCCAGCAGAGAGATAGGGGGAGGTGAAAAACTGTTTTTT. This encodes CASREIGGGEKLFF.

The J gene is TRBJ1-1, the V gene TRBV7-9; D call uncertain. The germline gives CDR1 SEHNR, CDR2 FQNEAQ (reference sequence). This CDR3 has 12 amino acids. Trimming left V 2 bases short and J 8 bases short, with 9 bases between. The CDR3 spells CASSLFKTEAFF. The CDR3 DNA reads as TGTGCCAGCAGCTTATTTAAAACCGAAGCTTTCTTT.

The J gene is TRBJ1-1, the V gene TRBV7-9, with D unclear. The CDR3 runs to 13 residues. V lost 6 bases and J 2 bases, leaving 10 bases between the germline ends. Germline V CDR1 and CDR2: SEHNR, FQNEAQ (reference sequence). The CDR3 here is CASSQSGNTEAFF. CDR3 bases: TGTGCCAGCAGTCAAAGTGGAAACACTGAAGCTTTCTTT. Using reference TRBV7-9 and TRBJ1-1 for the parts outside the CDR3, the full variable domain is DTGVSQNPRHKITKRGQNVTFRCDPISEHNRLYWYRQTLGQGPEFLTYFQNEAQLEKSRLLSDRFSAERPKGSFSTLEIQRTEQGDSAMYLCASSQSGNTEAFFGQGTRLTVV.

Worth noting for this clone: This sample includes further DNA sequences coding for the same CDR3. This sequence joins TRBV10-3 and TRBJ1-1; maybe TRBD1 (5 bases). The germline V gene has CDR1 ENHRY and CDR2 SYGVKD. V lost 0 bases and J 5 bases, leaving 10 bases between the germline ends. The CDR3 has 14 residues. The CDR3 nucleotides are TGTGCCATCAGTGAGTCACGGGGGGGTACTGAAGCTTTCTTT. Residues: CAISESRGGTEAFF.

The chain carries TRBV9 and TRBJ2-1, with 8 bases matching TRBD2. CDR3 length: 16 amino acids. The trim removed 0 bases at V and 2 bases at J, leaving 4 bases unmatched. Germline V gene sequence: CDR1 SGDLS, CDR2 YYNGEE. In DNA form, the CDR3 reads TGTGCCAGCAGCGTAGCGGGAGGGCCAACCTACAATGAGCAGTTCTTC. Protein: CASSVAGGPTYNEQFF.

This clone turned up a few times. The gene calls are TRBV30 and TRBJ1-5; possible D gene TRBD1, 5 bases. This CDR3 comprises 15 residues. Per the germline V gene, CDR1 is GTSNPN and CDR2 is SVGIG (reference sequence). V dropped 5 bases and J dropped 0 bases, with 14 bases sitting between them. CDR3 nucleotides: TGTGCCTGGGGCGCGGGACGCTATAGCAATCAGCCCCAGCATTTT. This gives the protein CAWGAGRYSNQPQHF.

The chain employs TRBV6-6 and TRBJ2-5; D is possibly TRBD1 or TRBD2 (5 bases each). The CDR3 sequence is 16 residues long. Looked up from germline, CDR1 is MNHNY and CDR2 is SVGAGI (reference sequence). The V and J ends lost 4 bases and 4 bases respectively, with 19 bases between them. The CDR3 DNA reads as TGTGCCAGCAGTTCACTAGGGGAAGGAGAAGGAGAGACCCAGTACTTC. This encodes CASSSLGEGEGETQYF.

The rearrangement links TRBV7-6 to TRBJ1-1; TRBD1 matches 10 bases. V lost 5 bases to trimming and J lost 0 bases; unmatched junction nucleotides: 6. The CDR3 runs to 16 residues. From germline, CDR1 is SGHVS and CDR2 FNYEAQ. The CDR3 spells CASSILTGGMNTEAFF. DNA for the CDR3: TGTGCCAGCAGCATTCTGACAGGGGGCATGAACACTGAAGCTTTCTTT.

In regard to this clone: Other nucleotide sequences in the sample specify the same CDR3. The chain carries TRBV28 and TRBJ2-7; the match to TRBD1 covers 10 bases. The CDR3 has 14 amino acids. Looked up from germline, CDR1 is MDHEN and CDR2 is SYDVKM. V lost 3 bases and J lost 2; bases outside the gene matches: 1. CDR3 nucleotide sequence: TGTGCCAGCAGTTTTGGGACAGGGGCCTACGAGCAGTACTTC. Translating gives CASSFGTGAYEQYF.

The J gene is TRBJ1-4, the V gene TRBV5-1; 8 bases fit TRBD1. J lost 8 bases, V lost 2 bases, and 11 bases had no gene match. CDR3 length equals 16 residues. In germline, CDR1 is SGHRS, CDR2 YFSETQ. CDR3 nucleotides: TGCGCCAGCAGCTTCCGGGACAGGTCCTCAAAGGAAAAACTGTTTTTT. As protein: CASSFRDRSSKEKLFF.

The chain couples TRBV4-3 to TRBJ2-1; 14 bases agree with TRBD2. The V and J ends lost 1 base and 7 bases, in that order; junction bases with no gene match: 6. Looked up from germline, CDR1 is LGHNA and CDR2 is YSLEER. This CDR3 has 17 residues. CDR3 coding DNA: TGCGCCAGCAGCCAAGCCCCGGGACTAGCGGGAGTAAATGAGCAGTTCTTC. Residues: CASSQAPGLAGVNEQFF.

The chain uses TRBV28 and TRBJ2-1; D uncertain. Germline CDR1 is MDHEN and CDR2 is SYDVKM. CDR3 size: 13 residues. Between the trimmed V and J ends, which lost 3 bases and 4 bases, there was a span of 7 bases. For the CDR3, the DNA is TGTGCCAGCAGTTTTCAACTGTACAATGAGCAGTTCTTC. Translating it yields CASSFQLYNEQFF.

The gene calls are TRBV5-1 and TRBJ2-7; the match to TRBD1 covers 8 bases. V lost 4 bases, J lost 3 bases, and 9 bases stayed unmatched. The CDR3 runs 15 residues. Germline V gene lookup returns CDR1 SGHRS and CDR2 YFSETQ. CDR3 nucleotides: TGCGCCAGCAGCGGATGGACAGGGCGTTTCTACGAGCAGTACTTC. This encodes CASSGWTGRFYEQYF.

This chain joins TRBV13 and TRBJ2-1; D gene unclear. V lost 2 bases and J 0 bases, leaving 5 bases between the germline ends. CDR1 is PRHDT and CDR2 is FYEKMQ in the germline V gene (reference sequence). CDR3 length: 14 residues. CDR3 loop: CASSLLSSYNEQFF. The DNA of the CDR3 is TGTGCCAGCAGCTTACTAAGCTCCTACAATGAGCAGTTCTTC. The variable domain in full, with the rest retrieved from reference TRBV13 and TRBJ2-1, is AAGVIQSPRHLIKEKRETATLKCYPIPRHDTVYWYQQGPGQDPQFLISFYEKMQSDKGSIPDRFSAQQFSDYHSELNMSSLELGDSALYFCASSLLSSYNEQFFGPGTRLTVL.